This T cell receptor beta chain was observed in a study of post-analysis software for immune sequencing data. Overall study results and limits: The five TRBV segments detected at higher frequency in patients than in controls included TRBV5-6, TRBV5-1 and TRBV20-1. Analysis by F measure revealed that same-batch samples clustered strongly together.

A remark on this clonotype: Its antigen is currently unknown. The junction differs from germline at one of its ends, possibly a read error.

This CDR3 has 14 residues. Germline V gives CDR1 SGHDT, CDR2 YYEEEE. The TCR beta cDNA libraries contained unique molecular identifiers. The T cell input of about 0.95 to 11 million gave about half a million cDNA molecules. TCRdb reprocessed the PCR reads with MiXCR, giving one entry per CDR3 protein. The data hold 820,000 or so distinct CDR3 sequences, with approximately 50% observed a single time. The sample comprised blood. The sequence was collected from a girl under 18 with multiple sclerosis. V usage is TRBV5-6 and J usage is TRBJ2-4; 7 nucleotides align to TRBD2. Near its end, the DNA agrees better with TRBJ2-7, so the J call may be wrong. The DNA of the CDR3 is TGCGCCAGCAGCTTGATGCTAGCGGACTACGAGCAGTACTTC. Amino acids: CASSLMLADYEQYF.